This T cell receptor (beta chain) stems from a study of PD-L1 blockade in urothelial cancer. The germline V gene encodes CDR1 MGHRA and CDR2 YSYEKL. The J segment lost 0 bases and the V segment lost 4 bases, leaving 6 bases of the junction unmatched. The CDR3 consists of 17 residues. This sample's time point: pretreatment peripheral blood. Sequencing used immunoSEQ multiplex PCR; TCRdb keeps in-frame clones, though not all of them. The sample lists around 71,000 clones; around four fifths were seen once. The sequence was collected from a man aged 40-49 years with urothelial cancer. The chain is built from TRBV4-1 and TRBJ2-7; 13 nucleotides align to TRBD2. The sample in question was PBMCs, obtained around atezolizumab (anti-PD-L1) treatment. This chain's CDR3 is CASSRGLAGATSYEQYF. CDR3 nucleotide sequence: TGCGCCAGCAGCCGAGGACTAGCGGGAGCTACCTCCTACGAGCAGTACTTC.